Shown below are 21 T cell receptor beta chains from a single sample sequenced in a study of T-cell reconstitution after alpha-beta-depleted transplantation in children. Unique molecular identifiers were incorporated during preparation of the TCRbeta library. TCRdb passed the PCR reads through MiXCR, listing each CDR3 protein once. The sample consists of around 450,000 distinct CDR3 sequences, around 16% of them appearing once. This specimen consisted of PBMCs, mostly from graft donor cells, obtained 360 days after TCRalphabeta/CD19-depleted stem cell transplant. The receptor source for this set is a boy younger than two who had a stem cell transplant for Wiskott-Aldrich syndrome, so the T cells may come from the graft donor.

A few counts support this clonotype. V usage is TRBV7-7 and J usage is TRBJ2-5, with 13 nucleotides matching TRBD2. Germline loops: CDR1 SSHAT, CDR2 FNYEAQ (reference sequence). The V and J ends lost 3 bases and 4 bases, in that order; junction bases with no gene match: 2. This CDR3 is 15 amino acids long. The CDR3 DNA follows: TGTGCCAGCAGCTTTGGACTAGCGGGAGTAGAGACCCAGTACTTC. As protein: CASSFGLAGVETQYF.

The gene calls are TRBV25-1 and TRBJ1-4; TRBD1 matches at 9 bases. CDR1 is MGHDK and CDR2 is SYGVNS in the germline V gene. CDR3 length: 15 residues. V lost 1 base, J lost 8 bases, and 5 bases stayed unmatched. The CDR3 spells CASSEWGQGGEKLFF. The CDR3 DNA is TGTGCCAGCAGTGAATGGGGACAGGGTGGGGAAAAACTGTTTTTT.

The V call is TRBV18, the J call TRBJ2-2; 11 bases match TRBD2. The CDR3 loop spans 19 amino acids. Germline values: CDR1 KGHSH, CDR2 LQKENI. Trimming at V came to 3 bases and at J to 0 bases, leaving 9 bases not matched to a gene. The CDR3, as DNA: TGTGCCAGCTCACCCCGTTTACTAGCGGGAGTTGCGAACACCGGGGAGCTGTTTTTT. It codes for CASSPRLLAGVANTGELFF.

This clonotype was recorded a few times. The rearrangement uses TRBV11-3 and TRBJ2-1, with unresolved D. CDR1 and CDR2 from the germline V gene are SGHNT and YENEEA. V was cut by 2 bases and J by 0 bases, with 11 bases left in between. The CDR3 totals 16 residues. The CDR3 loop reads CASSLSLKSSYNEQFF. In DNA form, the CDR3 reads TGTGCCAGCAGCTTAAGTCTGAAGAGCTCCTACAATGAGCAGTTCTTC.

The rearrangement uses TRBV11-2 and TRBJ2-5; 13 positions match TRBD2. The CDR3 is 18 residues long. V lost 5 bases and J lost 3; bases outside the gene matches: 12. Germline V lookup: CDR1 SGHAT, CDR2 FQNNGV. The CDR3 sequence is CASSKYGLAGVGKETQYF. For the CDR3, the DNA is TGTGCCAGCAGCAAATACGGACTAGCGGGAGTGGGGAAAGAGACCCAGTACTTC.

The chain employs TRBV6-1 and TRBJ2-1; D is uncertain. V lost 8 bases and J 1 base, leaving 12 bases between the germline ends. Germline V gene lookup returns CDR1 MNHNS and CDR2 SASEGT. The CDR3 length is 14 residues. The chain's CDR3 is CASSTAFSYNEQFF. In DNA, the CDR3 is TGTGCCAGCTCAACAGCTTTTTCCTACAATGAGCAGTTCTTC.

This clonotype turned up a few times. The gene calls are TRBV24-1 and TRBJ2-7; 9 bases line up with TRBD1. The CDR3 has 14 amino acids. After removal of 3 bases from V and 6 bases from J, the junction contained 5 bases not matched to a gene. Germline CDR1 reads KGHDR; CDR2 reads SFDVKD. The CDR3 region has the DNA TGTGCCACCAGTGATGGGGACAGGGTAGGCGAGCAGTACTTC. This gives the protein CATSDGDRVGEQYF.

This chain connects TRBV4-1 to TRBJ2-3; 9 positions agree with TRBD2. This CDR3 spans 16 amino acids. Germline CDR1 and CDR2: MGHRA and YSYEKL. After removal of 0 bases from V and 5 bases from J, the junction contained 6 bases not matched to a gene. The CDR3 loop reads CASSQDAGGRGDTQYF. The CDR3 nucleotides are TGCGCCAGCAGCCAAGATGCGGGGGGGCGGGGAGATACGCAGTATTTT.

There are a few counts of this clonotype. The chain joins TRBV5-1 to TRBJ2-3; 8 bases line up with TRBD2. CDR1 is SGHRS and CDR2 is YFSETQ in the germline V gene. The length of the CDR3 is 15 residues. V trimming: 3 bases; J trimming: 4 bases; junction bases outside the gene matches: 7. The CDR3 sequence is CASSSGRVVADTQYF. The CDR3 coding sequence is TGCGCCAGCAGCTCCGGGAGGGTCGTCGCAGATACGCAGTATTTT.

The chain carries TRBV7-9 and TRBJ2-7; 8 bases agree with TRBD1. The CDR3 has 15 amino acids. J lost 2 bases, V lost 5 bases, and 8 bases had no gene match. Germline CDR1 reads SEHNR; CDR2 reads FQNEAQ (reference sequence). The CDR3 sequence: CASSARQGSAYEQYF. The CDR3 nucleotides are TGTGCCAGCAGCGCCCGACAGGGGTCGGCCTACGAGCAGTACTTC.

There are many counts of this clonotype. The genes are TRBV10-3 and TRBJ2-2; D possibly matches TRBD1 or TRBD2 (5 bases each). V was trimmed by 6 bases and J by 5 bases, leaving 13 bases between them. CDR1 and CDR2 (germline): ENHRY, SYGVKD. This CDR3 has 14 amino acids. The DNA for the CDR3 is TGTGCCATCAGCCCGGGGCCGTGGACCGGGGAGCTGTTTTTT. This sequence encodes CAISPGPWTGELFF.

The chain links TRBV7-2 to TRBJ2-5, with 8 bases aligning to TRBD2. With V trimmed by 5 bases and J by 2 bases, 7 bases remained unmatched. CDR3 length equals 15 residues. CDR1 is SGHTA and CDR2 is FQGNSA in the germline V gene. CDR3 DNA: TGTGCCAGCAGCCCAAAGCGGGGGTTTCAAGAGACCCAGTACTTC. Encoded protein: CASSPKRGFQETQYF.

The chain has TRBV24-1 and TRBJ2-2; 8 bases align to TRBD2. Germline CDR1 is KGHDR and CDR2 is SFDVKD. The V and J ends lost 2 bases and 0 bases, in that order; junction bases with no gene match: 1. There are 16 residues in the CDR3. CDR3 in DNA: TGTGCCACCAGTGATTGGGGACTAGCGAACACCGGGGAGCTGTTTTTT. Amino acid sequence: CATSDWGLANTGELFF.

The CDR3 nucleotides are TGTGCCAGTAGGCCGGGACAGGGAGAAAAACTGTTTTTT. Protein sequence: CASRPGQGEKLFF. This rearrangement joins TRBV19 to TRBJ1-4; 9 bases are a match to TRBD1. The CDR3 spans 13 residues. V trimming: 6 bases; J trimming: 8 bases; junction bases outside the gene matches: 4. The germline CDR1 and CDR2 sequences are LNHDA and SQIVND (reference sequence).

This CDR3 is CASSPRWGQGAKNTGELFF. The CDR3 DNA is TGCGCCAGCAGCCCAAGGTGGGGACAGGGGGCAAAGAACACCGGGGAGCTGTTTTTT. The chain uses TRBV4-1 and TRBJ2-2; 12 bases are shared with TRBD1. The germline CDR1 and CDR2 sequences are MGHRA and YSYEKL. The CDR3 loop spans 19 amino acids. Unmatched junction bases numbered 10, after V lost 4 bases and J lost 1 base.

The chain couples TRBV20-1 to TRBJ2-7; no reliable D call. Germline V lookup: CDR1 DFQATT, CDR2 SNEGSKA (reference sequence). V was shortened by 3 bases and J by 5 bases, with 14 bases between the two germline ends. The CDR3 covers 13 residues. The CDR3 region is CSASAPQLNEQYF. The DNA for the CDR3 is TGCAGTGCTAGTGCCCCCCAGCTCAACGAGCAGTACTTC.

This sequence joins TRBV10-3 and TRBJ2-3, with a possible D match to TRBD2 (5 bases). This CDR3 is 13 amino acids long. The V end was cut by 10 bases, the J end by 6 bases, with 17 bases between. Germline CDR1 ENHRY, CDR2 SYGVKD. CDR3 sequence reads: CATQDFVLDTQYF. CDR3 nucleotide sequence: TGTGCCACTCAGGACTTCGTATTGGATACGCAGTATTTT.

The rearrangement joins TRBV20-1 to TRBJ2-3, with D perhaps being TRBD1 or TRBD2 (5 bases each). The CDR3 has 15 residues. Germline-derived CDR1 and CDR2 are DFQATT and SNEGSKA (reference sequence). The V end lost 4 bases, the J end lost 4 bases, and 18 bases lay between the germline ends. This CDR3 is CSAIKDGTFADTQYF. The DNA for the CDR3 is TGCAGTGCTATTAAGGACGGGACCTTCGCAGATACGCAGTATTTT.

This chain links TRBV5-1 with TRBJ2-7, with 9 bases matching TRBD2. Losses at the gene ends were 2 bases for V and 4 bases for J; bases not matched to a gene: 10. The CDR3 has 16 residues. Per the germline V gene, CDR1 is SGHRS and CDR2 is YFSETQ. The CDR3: CASSFLTSGASYEQYF. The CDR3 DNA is TGCGCCAGCAGCTTTCTGACTAGCGGAGCCTCGTACGAGCAGTACTTC.

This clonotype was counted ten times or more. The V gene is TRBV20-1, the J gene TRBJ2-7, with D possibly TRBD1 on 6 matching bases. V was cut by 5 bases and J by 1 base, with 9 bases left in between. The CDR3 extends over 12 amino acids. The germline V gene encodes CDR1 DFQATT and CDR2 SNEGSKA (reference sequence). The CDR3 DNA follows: TGCAGTGCTTACAGGGATTCCTACGAGCAGTACTTC. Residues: CSAYRDSYEQYF.

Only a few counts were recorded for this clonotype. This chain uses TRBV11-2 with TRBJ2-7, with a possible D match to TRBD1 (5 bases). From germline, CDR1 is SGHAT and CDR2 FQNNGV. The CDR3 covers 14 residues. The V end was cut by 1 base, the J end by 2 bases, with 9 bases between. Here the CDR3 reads CASSLVWTTYEQYF. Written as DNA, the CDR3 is TGTGCCAGCAGCTTAGTATGGACAACCTACGAGCAGTACTTC.